The clone carrying this TCR beta chain was detected only a few times. This sample stems from a study of early T cells in non-severe SARS-CoV-2 infection. This CDR3 comprises 15 residues. Trimming removed 3 bases from V and 2 bases from J, with 11 bases in between. Looked up from germline, CDR1 is WNHNN and CDR2 is SYGVQD (reference sequence). TCRdb used MiXCR to reprocess the 5' RACE reads, holding one entry per CDR3 protein. Here the sample spans 30,000 or so distinct CDR3 sequences, about 5% being singletons. The sequencing input was whole blood. This TCR derives from an adult who was a healthcare worker with PCR-confirmed SARS-CoV-2 infection or an uninfected control (not recorded which). The chain is built from TRBV10-1 and TRBJ2-1; no firm D call. The CDR3, as DNA: TGCGCCAGCAGTGATCAACGGGCCCCCTACAATGAGCAGTTCTTC. This translates into CASSDQRAPYNEQFF.